A selection of T cell receptor beta chains follows, all from one sample in a study of CD8+CD57+ T cells in acquired aplastic anemia. MiXCR, applied by TCRdb to the reads, yields one record per CDR3 protein. Among approximately 120,000 distinct CDR3 sequences listed, roughly 40% were seen once. Sequenced material: sorted CD4+, CD8+, or CD8+CD57+ T cells (not recorded which) from PBMCs. These receptors were taken from a human donor with aplastic anemia. Each CDR3 is given with its conserved first and last residue. A D gene is named only where the DNA matches it firmly. Only some rows state a clone size, as once, few, many or a class for expanded clones.

d_call: -
clone_size: -
v_call: TRBV4-1
j_call: TRBJ1-1
cdr3_aa: CASSQDLFGMGDTEAFF
cdr3_nt: TGCGCCAGCAGCCAAGATCTTTTCGGAATGGGGGACACTGAAGCTTTCTTT

d_call: -
clone_size: many
v_call: TRBV6-5
j_call: TRBJ1-5
cdr3_aa: CASSYLLGQGGNQPQHF
cdr3_nt: TGTGCCAGCAGTTACCTGTTGGGGCAGGGTGGCAATCAGCCCCAGCATTTT

d_call: -
clone_size: many
v_call: TRBV6-2/TRBV6-3
j_call: TRBJ2-7
cdr3_aa: CASSFLGPYEQYF
cdr3_nt: TGTGCCAGCAGTTTCCTAGGCCCCTACGAGCAGTACTTC

d_call: -
clone_size: -
v_call: TRBV7-3
j_call: TRBJ1-2
cdr3_aa: CASSLKGDIYGFTF
cdr3_nt: TGTGCCAGCAGCTTAAAGGGCGATATCTATGGCTTCACCTTC

d_call: TRBD1
clone_size: many
v_call: TRBV27
j_call: TRBJ1-2
cdr3_aa: CASRSTGTGYYGYTF
cdr3_nt: TGTGCCAGCAGGTCGACCGGGACAGGGTACTATGGCTACACCTTC

d_call: -
clone_size: many
v_call: TRBV12-3/TRBV12-4
j_call: TRBJ2-1
cdr3_aa: CASSLTLSYNEQFF
cdr3_nt: TGTGCCAGCAGCCTTACACTATCCTACAATGAGCAGTTCTTC

d_call: TRBD1
clone_size: -
v_call: TRBV12-3/TRBV12-4
j_call: TRBJ1-2
cdr3_aa: CASRGQGYGYTF
cdr3_nt: TGTGCCAGCAGGGGACAGGGCTATGGCTACACCTTC

d_call: TRBD2
clone_size: -
v_call: TRBV5-1
j_call: TRBJ2-5
cdr3_aa: CASSPGGLAEETQYF
cdr3_nt: TGCGCCAGCAGCCCGGGAGGACTAGCGGAAGAGACCCAGTACTTC

d_call: -
clone_size: -
v_call: TRBV11-2
j_call: TRBJ2-2
cdr3_aa: CASRWDTTNTGELFF
cdr3_nt: TGTGCCAGCAGGTGGGACACGACGAACACCGGGGAGCTGTTTTTT

d_call: -
clone_size: -
v_call: TRBV7-8
j_call: TRBJ1-3
cdr3_aa: CPSSLSGSGNTIYF
cdr3_nt: TGTCCCAGCAGCTTATCCGGATCCGGAAACACCATATATTTT

d_call: -
clone_size: many
v_call: TRBV5-1
j_call: TRBJ2-2
cdr3_aa: CASSLGGQGELFF
cdr3_nt: TGCGCCAGCAGCTTGGGGGGGCAAGGGGAGCTGTTTTTT

d_call: -
clone_size: many
v_call: TRBV20-1
j_call: TRBJ1-3
cdr3_aa: CSASPRASGNTIYF
cdr3_nt: TGCAGTGCCTCCCCGCGGGCTTCTGGAAACACCATATATTTT

d_call: -
clone_size: -
v_call: TRBV6-2/TRBV6-3
j_call: TRBJ1-6
cdr3_aa: CASRPLLTGTRDSPLHF
cdr3_nt: TGTGCCAGCCGCCCTCTACTGACTGGGACACGGGATTCACCCCTCCACTTT

d_call: -
clone_size: -
v_call: TRBV2
j_call: TRBJ1-1
cdr3_aa: CAGQDQMNTEAFF
cdr3_nt: TGTGCCGGACAAGATCAAATGAACACTGAAGCTTTCTTT

d_call: TRBD1
clone_size: many
v_call: TRBV5-1
j_call: TRBJ1-2
cdr3_aa: CASSNFPGTDYGYTF
cdr3_nt: TGCGCCAGCAGTAATTTCCCCGGGACAGATTATGGCTACACCTTC

d_call: -
clone_size: many
v_call: TRBV6-2/TRBV6-3
j_call: TRBJ1-2
cdr3_aa: CASSYSVGGYGYTF
cdr3_nt: TGTGCCAGCAGTTACTCGGTCGGGGGCTATGGCTACACCTTC

d_call: -
clone_size: many
v_call: TRBV4-2
j_call: TRBJ1-4
cdr3_aa: CASSQPPGEKLFF
cdr3_nt: TGTGCCAGCAGCCAACCCCCAGGAGAAAAACTGTTTTTT

d_call: -
clone_size: medium-sized
v_call: TRBV24-1
j_call: TRBJ2-7
cdr3_aa: CATGGAGSDEQYF
cdr3_nt: TGTGCCACTGGGGGTGCGGGTAGCGACGAGCAGTACTTC

d_call: TRBD1
clone_size: -
v_call: TRBV28
j_call: TRBJ2-7
cdr3_aa: CASSPDWSGTGATYEQYF
cdr3_nt: TGTGCCAGCAGTCCCGACTGGAGTGGGACAGGGGCGACATACGAGCAGTACTTC

d_call: TRBD1
clone_size: -
v_call: TRBV29-1
j_call: TRBJ2-5
cdr3_aa: CSVGTGFQETQYF
cdr3_nt: TGCAGCGTTGGGACAGGGTTCCAAGAGACCCAGTACTTC

d_call: -
clone_size: -
v_call: TRBV6-1
j_call: TRBJ2-4
cdr3_aa: CASMGKQGEAKNIQYF
cdr3_nt: TGTGCCAGCATGGGTAAGCAGGGTGAAGCCAAAAACATTCAGTACTTC

d_call: -
clone_size: few
v_call: TRBV4-2
j_call: TRBJ2-4
cdr3_aa: CASSLRRAIAKNIQYF
cdr3_nt: TGTGCCAGCAGCCTCCGCCGGGCGATAGCCAAAAACATTCAGTACTTC

d_call: -
clone_size: many
v_call: TRBV6-1
j_call: TRBJ1-5
cdr3_aa: CASAGDQPQHF
cdr3_nt: TGTGCCAGCGCAGGGGACCAGCCCCAGCATTTT

d_call: -
clone_size: few
v_call: TRBV7-2
j_call: TRBJ1-6
cdr3_aa: CASSLGQGYSPLHF
cdr3_nt: TGTGCCAGCAGCTTAGGGCAGGGCTATTCACCCCTCCACTTT

d_call: TRBD1
clone_size: many
v_call: TRBV5-1
j_call: TRBJ1-1
cdr3_aa: CASSFRQGGAEAFF
cdr3_nt: TGCGCCAGCAGCTTCAGACAGGGTGGGGCTGAAGCTTTCTTT

d_call: TRBD1
clone_size: -
v_call: TRBV29-1
j_call: TRBJ2-5
cdr3_aa: CSTDRAMETQYF
cdr3_nt: TGCAGCACGGACAGGGCGATGGAGACCCAGTACTTC

d_call: -
clone_size: many
v_call: TRBV7-8
j_call: TRBJ2-1
cdr3_aa: CASSAINSGYNEQFF
cdr3_nt: TGTGCCAGCAGCGCGATTAACTCGGGCTACAATGAGCAGTTCTTC

d_call: -
clone_size: many
v_call: TRBV5-1
j_call: TRBJ2-3
cdr3_aa: CASSLVGSSRTDTQYF
cdr3_nt: TGCGCCAGCAGCTTGGTTGGCAGCAGTAGAACAGATACGCAGTATTTT

d_call: TRBD1
clone_size: -
v_call: TRBV29-1
j_call: TRBJ1-2
cdr3_aa: CSVEDLGQVDYGYTF
cdr3_nt: TGCAGCGTTGAAGATCTGGGACAGGTGGATTATGGCTACACCTTC

d_call: -
clone_size: -
v_call: TRBV5-1
j_call: TRBJ2-3
cdr3_aa: CASSRGEGGTPGYADTRYF
cdr3_nt: TGCGCCAGCAGCCGCGGGGAGGGGGGCACCCCAGGGTACGCAGATACGCGGTATTTT

d_call: TRBD1
clone_size: -
v_call: TRBV15
j_call: TRBJ1-5
cdr3_aa: CATSARTGEQPQHF
cdr3_nt: TGTGCCACCAGCGCCCGTACAGGGGAGCAGCCCCAGCATTTT

d_call: -
clone_size: -
v_call: TRBV5-1
j_call: TRBJ2-4
cdr3_aa: CASSLAVGGLAKNIQYF
cdr3_nt: TGCGCCAGCAGCTTGGCCGTGGGGGGCCTAGCCAAAAACATTCAGTACTTC

d_call: -
clone_size: -
v_call: TRBV10-3
j_call: TRBJ1-6
cdr3_aa: CAISESTLGTLKDSPLHF
cdr3_nt: TGTGCCATCAGTGAGTCGACGTTGGGGACTTTAAAGGATTCACCCCTCCACTTT

d_call: -
clone_size: many
v_call: TRBV5-6
j_call: TRBJ1-2
cdr3_aa: CASTSTGRNYGYTF
cdr3_nt: TGTGCCAGCACCTCGACCGGGCGGAACTATGGCTACACCTTC

d_call: TRBD1
clone_size: many
v_call: TRBV9
j_call: TRBJ1-4
cdr3_aa: CASSVASGQSREKLFF
cdr3_nt: TGTGCCAGCAGCGTAGCTTCGGGACAGTCTCGCGAAAAACTGTTTTTT

d_call: -
clone_size: once
v_call: TRBV2
j_call: TRBJ1-2
cdr3_aa: CASSPTGGYTF
cdr3_nt: TGTGCCAGCAGCCCTACTGGGGGCTACACCTTC

d_call: -
clone_size: many
v_call: TRBV9
j_call: TRBJ2-7
cdr3_aa: CASSVVTAQKQYF
cdr3_nt: TGTGCCAGCAGCGTAGTAACAGCCCAGAAGCAGTACTTC

d_call: -
clone_size: -
v_call: TRBV5-4
j_call: TRBJ2-3
cdr3_aa: CASNLAPHTDTQYF
cdr3_nt: TGTGCCAGCAACCTAGCGCCGCACACAGATACGCAGTATTTT

d_call: -
clone_size: many
v_call: TRBV7-9
j_call: TRBJ1-1
cdr3_aa: CASSSNIGMNTEAFF
cdr3_nt: TGTGCCAGCAGCTCTAACATAGGGATGAACACTGAAGCTTTCTTT

d_call: -
clone_size: -
v_call: TRBV6-1
j_call: TRBJ1-1
cdr3_aa: CASSIEYVNTEAFF
cdr3_nt: TGTGCCAGTTCGATTGAGTACGTGAACACTGAAGCTTTCTTT

d_call: -
clone_size: once
v_call: TRBV6-1
j_call: TRBJ2-5
cdr3_aa: CASSVDTALPETQYF
cdr3_nt: TGTGCCAGCAGTGTGGACACGGCCTTACCAGAGACCCAGTACTTC

d_call: -
clone_size: many
v_call: TRBV5-6
j_call: TRBJ2-5
cdr3_aa: CASSLDLSLPYEETQYF
cdr3_nt: TGTGCCAGCAGCTTGGACCTGTCTCTCCCCTACGAAGAGACCCAGTACTTC

d_call: TRBD2
clone_size: many
v_call: TRBV7-2
j_call: TRBJ2-1
cdr3_aa: CASSPGGRAYNEQFF
cdr3_nt: TGTGCCAGCAGCCCCGGGGGGAGGGCCTACAATGAGCAGTTCTTC

d_call: -
clone_size: -
v_call: TRBV7-9
j_call: TRBJ2-1
cdr3_aa: CASSLESRNGFF
cdr3_nt: TGTGCCAGCAGCTTAGAATCGAGAAACGGATTCTTC

d_call: -
clone_size: many
v_call: TRBV11-2
j_call: TRBJ2-1
cdr3_aa: CASSRGTRPDEQFF
cdr3_nt: TGTGCCAGCAGCCGCGGGACTCGGCCCGATGAGCAGTTCTTC